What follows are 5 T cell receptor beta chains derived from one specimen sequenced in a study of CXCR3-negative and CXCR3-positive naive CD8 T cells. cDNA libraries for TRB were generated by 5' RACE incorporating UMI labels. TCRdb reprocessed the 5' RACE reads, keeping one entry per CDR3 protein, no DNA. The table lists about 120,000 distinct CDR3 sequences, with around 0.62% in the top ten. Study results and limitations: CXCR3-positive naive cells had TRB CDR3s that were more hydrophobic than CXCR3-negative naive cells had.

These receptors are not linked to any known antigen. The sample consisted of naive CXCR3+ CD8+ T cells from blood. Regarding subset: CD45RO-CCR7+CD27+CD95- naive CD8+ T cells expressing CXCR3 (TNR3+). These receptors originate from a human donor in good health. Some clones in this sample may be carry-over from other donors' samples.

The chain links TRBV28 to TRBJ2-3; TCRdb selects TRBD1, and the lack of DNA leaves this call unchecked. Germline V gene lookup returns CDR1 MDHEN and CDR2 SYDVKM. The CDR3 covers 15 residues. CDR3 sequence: CASSLLQGDTDTQYF.

The CDR3 protein is CASSDRSQETQYF. The gene calls are TRBV7-9 and TRBJ2-5. CDR1 is SEHNR, CDR2 FQNEAQ, per germline (reference sequence). CDR3 length equals 13 residues.

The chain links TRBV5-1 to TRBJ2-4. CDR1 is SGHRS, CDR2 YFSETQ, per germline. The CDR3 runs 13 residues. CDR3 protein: CASSLAGDSKQYF.

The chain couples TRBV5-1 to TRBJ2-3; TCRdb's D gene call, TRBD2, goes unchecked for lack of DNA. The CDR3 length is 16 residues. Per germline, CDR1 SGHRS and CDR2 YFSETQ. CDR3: CASSLETSGRPGTQYF.

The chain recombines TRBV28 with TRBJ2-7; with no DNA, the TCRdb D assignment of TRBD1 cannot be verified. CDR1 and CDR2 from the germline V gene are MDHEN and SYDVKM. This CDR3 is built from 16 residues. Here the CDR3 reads CASRSIRQGGGDEQYF.